This T cell receptor (beta chain) was observed in a study of T cell responses to AZD1222 COVID-19 vaccine. Generated by immunoSEQ multiplex PCR, the TCRdb table keeps only in-frame clones and is missing some. The data show 45,000 to 65,000 clones, 80% to 90% seen once. CDR1 is MNHEY and CDR2 is SMNVEV in the germline V gene (reference sequence). V was pared by 3 bases and J by 0 bases, with 3 bases between. The CDR3 loop spans 12 amino acids. Regarding the study as a whole: The breadth and depth of Spike-specific TCRs increased once two AZD1222 doses had been given. The study found vaccine-associated CD4 TCRs spanning spike, dominant at 160-218 and 743-854. Samples come after the peak T cell response, not at day 14.

Pooled in the analysis were second doses at about 4 or about 12 weeks. A word on this clone: Its antigen is not identified.

The chain links TRBV27 to TRBJ2-7; no definite D call. Sequenced material: peripheral blood, taken 28 days after the second AZD1222 dose. This clonotype was sampled from an adult who received the AZD1222 COVID-19 vaccine. CDR3 sequence (DNA): TGTGCCAGCAGTTTTACCTCCTACGAGCAGTACTTC. It yields the protein CASSFTSYEQYF.